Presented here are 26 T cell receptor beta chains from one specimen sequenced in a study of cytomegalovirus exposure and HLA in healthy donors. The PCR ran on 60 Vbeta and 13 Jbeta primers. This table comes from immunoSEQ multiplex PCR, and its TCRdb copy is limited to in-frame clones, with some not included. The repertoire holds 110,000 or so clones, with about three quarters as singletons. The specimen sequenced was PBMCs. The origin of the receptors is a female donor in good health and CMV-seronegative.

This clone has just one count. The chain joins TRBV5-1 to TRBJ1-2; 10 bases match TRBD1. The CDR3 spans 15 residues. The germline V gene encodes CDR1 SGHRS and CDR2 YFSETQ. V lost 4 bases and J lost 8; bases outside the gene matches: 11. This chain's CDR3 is CASSPGGTGVTGYTF. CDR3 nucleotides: TGCGCCAGCAGCCCGGGGGGGACAGGGGTGACCGGCTACACCTTC.

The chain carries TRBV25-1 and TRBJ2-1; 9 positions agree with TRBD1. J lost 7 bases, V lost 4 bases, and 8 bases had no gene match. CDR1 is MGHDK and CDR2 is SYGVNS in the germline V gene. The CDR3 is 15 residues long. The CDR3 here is CASSGAGTGWNEQFF. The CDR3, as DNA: TGTGCCAGCAGTGGAGCCGGGACAGGGTGGAATGAGCAGTTCTTC.

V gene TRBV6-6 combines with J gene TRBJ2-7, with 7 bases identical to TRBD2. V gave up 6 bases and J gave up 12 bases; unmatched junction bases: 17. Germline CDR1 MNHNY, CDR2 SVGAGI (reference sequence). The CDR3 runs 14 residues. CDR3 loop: CASSAGASKGDRYF. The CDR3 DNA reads TGTGCCAGCAGCGCGGGAGCCTCCAAAGGCGATCGGTACTTC.

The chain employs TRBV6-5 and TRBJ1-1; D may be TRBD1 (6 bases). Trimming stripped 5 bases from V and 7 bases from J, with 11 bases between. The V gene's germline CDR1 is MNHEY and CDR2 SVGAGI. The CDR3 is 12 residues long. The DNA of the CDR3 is TGTGCCAGCAGTAACCCGACAGGTGAAGCTTTCTTT. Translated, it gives CASSNPTGEAFF.

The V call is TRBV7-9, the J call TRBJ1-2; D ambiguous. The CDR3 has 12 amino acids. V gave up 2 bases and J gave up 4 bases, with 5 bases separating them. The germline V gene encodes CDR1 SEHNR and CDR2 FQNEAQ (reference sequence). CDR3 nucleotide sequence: TGTGCCAGCAGCTTACCGGGCTATGGCTACACCTTC. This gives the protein CASSLPGYGYTF.

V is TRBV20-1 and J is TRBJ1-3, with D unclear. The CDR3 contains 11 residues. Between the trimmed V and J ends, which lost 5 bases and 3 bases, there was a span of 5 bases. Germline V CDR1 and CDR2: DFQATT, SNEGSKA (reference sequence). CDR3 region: CSAAGGNTIYF. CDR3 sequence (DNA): TGCAGTGCTGCGGGTGGAAACACCATATATTTT.

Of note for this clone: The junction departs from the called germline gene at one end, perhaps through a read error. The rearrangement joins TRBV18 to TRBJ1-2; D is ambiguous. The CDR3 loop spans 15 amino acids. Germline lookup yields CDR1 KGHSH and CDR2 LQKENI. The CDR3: CASSPGPGSNYGYTF. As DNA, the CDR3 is TGTGCCAGCTCACCAGGCCCGGGGTCTAATTATGGCTACACCTTC.

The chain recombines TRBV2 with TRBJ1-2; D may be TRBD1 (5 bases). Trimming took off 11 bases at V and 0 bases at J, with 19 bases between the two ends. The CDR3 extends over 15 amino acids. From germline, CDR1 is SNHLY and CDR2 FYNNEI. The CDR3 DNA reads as TGTGCCGGACAAATGACGGTGATAGCTAACTATGGCTACACCTTC. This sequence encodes CAGQMTVIANYGYTF.

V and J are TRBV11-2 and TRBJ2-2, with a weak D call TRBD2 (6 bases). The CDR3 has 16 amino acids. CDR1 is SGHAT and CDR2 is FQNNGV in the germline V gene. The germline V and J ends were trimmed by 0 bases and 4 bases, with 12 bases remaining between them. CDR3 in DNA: TGTGCCAGCAGCTTAGATAGGAGGGTCCCCACCGGGGAGCTGTTTTTT. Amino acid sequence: CASSLDRRVPTGELFF.

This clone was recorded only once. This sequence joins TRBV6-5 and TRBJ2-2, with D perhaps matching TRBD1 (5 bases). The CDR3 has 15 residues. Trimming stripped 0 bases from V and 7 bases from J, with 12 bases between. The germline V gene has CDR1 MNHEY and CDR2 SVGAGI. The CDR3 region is CASSYSTSGFGELFF. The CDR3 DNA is TGTGCCAGCAGTTACTCGACATCAGGGTTCGGGGAGCTGTTTTTT.

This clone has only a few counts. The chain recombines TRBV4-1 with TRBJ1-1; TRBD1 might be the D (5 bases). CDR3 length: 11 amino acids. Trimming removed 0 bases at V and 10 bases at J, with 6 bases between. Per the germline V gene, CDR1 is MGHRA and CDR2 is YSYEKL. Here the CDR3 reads CASSQDQGAFF. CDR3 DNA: TGCGCCAGCAGCCAAGATCAGGGAGCTTTCTTT.

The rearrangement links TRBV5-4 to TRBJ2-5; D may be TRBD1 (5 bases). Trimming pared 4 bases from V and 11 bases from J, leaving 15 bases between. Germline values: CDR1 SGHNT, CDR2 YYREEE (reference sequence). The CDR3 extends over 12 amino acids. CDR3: CASSPAQGRQYF. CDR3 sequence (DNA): TGTGCCAGCAGCCCGGCGCAGGGCCGGCAGTACTTC.

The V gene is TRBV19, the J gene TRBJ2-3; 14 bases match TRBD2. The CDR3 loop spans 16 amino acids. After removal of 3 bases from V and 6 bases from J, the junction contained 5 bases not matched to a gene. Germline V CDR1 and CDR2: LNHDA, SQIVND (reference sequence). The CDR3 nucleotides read TGTGCCAGTAGTATGACTAGCGGGGGGGCACGTGATACGCAGTATTTT. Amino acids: CASSMTSGGARDTQYF.

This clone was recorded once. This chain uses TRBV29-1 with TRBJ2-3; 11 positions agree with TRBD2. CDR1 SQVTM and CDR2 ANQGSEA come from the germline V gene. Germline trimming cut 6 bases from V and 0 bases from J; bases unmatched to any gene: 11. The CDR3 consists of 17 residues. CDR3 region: CSVGGASGGSSTDTQYF. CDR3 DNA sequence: TGCAGCGTGGGAGGGGCTAGCGGGGGGTCTAGCACAGATACGCAGTATTTT.

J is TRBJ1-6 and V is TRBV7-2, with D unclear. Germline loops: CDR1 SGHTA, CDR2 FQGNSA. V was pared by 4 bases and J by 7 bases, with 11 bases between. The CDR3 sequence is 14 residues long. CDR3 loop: CASSSYLQNSPLHF. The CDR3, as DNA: TGTGCCAGCAGCTCCTACTTACAGAATTCACCCCTCCACTTT.

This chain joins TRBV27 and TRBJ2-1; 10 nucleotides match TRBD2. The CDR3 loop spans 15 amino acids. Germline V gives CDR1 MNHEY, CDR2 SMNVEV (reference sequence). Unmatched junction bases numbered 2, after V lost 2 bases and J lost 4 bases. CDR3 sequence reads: CASSLALAGYNEQFF. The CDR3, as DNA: TGTGCCAGCAGTTTAGCACTAGCGGGGTACAATGAGCAGTTCTTC.

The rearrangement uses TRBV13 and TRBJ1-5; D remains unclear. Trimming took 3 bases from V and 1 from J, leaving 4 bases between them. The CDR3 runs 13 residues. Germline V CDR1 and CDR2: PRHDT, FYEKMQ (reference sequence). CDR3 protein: CASSFRSNQPQHF. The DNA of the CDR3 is TGTGCCAGCAGCTTCCGGAGCAATCAGCCCCAGCATTTT.

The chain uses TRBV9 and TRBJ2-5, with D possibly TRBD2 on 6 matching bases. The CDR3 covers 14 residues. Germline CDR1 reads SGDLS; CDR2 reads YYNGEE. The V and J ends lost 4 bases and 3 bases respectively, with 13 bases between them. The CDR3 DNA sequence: TGTGCCAGCAGCCGAACTAGCCGGGAAGAGACCCAGTACTTC. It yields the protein CASSRTSREETQYF.

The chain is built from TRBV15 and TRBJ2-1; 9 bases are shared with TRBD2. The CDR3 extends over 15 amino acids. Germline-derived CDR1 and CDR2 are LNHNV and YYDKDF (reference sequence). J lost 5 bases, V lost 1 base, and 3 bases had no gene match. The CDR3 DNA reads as TGTGCCACCAGCAGAGCGGGACTAGCTGACAATGAGCAGTTCTTC. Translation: CATSRAGLADNEQFF.

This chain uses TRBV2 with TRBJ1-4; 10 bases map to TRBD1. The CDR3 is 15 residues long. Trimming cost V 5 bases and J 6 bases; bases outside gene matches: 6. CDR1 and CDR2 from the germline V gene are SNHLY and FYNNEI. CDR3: CASSSTGTGDEKLFF. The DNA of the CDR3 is TGTGCCAGCAGTTCGACCGGGACAGGGGATGAAAAACTGTTTTTT.

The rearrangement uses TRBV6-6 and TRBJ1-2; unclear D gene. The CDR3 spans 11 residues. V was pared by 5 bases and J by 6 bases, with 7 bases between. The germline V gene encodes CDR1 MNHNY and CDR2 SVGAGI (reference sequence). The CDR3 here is CASSLRDGYTF. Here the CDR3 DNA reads TGTGCCAGCAGTCTCCGCGATGGCTACACCTTC.

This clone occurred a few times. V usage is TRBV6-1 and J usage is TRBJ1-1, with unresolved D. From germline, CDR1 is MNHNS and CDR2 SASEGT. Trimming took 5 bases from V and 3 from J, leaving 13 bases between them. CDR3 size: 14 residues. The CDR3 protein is CASSRELEDTEAFF. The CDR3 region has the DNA TGTGCCAGCAGTCGGGAACTGGAGGACACTGAAGCTTTCTTT.

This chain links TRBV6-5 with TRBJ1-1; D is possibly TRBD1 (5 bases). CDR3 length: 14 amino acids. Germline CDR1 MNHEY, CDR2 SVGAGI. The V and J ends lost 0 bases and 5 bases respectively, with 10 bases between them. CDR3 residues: CASSYSDGGTEAFF. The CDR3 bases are TGTGCCAGCAGTTACTCGGACGGGGGGACTGAAGCTTTCTTT.

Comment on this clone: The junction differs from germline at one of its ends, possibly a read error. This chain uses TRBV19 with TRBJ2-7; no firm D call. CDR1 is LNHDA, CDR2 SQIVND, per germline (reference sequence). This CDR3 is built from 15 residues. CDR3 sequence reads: CASTIRQKVTYEQYF. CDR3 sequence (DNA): TGTGCCAGTACTATAAGACAAAAAGTAACCTACGAGCAGTACTTC.

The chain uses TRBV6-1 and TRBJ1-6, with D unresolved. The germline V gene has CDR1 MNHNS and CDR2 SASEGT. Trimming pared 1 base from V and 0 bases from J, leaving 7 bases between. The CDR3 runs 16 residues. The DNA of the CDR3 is TGTGCCAGCAGTGAAGACGCGAGCTCCTATAATTCACCCCTCCACTTT. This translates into CASSEDASSYNSPLHF.

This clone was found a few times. CDR3 sequence reads: CASSLAQGYGNTIYF. As DNA, the CDR3 is TGTGCCAGCAGCTTGGCCCAGGGTTACGGAAACACCATATATTTT. This rearrangement joins TRBV5-8 to TRBJ1-3, with a weak D call TRBD1 (5 bases). The germline V gene encodes CDR1 SGHTS and CDR2 YDEGEE. Between the trimmed V and J ends, which lost 0 bases and 4 bases, there was a span of 11 bases. The CDR3 consists of 15 residues.